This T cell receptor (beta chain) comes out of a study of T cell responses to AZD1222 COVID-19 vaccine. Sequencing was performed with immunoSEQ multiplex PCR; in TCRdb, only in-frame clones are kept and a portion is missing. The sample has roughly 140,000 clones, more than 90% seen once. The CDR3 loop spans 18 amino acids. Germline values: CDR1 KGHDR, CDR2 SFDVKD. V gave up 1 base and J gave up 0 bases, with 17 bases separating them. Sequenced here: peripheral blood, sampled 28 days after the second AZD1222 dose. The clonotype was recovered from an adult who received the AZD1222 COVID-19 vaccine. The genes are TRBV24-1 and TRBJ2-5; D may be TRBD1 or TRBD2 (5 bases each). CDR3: CATSDFPGATHYQETQYF. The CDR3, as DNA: TGTGCCACCAGTGATTTCCCCGGGGCCACCCACTACCAAGAGACCCAGTACTTC.